The clone carrying this T cell receptor (beta chain) was seen only a few times. These data are taken from a study of blood T cell repertoires in COVID-19. At the level of the study: Specimens from acute and convalescent COVID-19 originated in the United States, Italy and Spain. The analysed material was cDNA or gDNA that came from T cells, B-cell-depleted T cells, or PBMCs.

In Seattle, patients joined the study during active infection and were tracked longitudinally. Germline assignment: CDR1 SEHNR and CDR2 FQNEAQ (reference sequence). The V and J ends lost 6 bases and 3 bases, in that order; junction bases with no gene match: 13. The CDR3 is 17 amino acids. In the original processing: The authors estimated nucleated cell counts from reference gene primer amplification. Some clones are missing from TCRdb's copy, which holds only in-frame ones; the method was immunoSEQ multiplex PCR. That table supplies the V and J calls and clone size; D and trimming were determined from the DNA. The repertoire holds 250,000 to 300,000 clones, with 86% as singletons.

The sequenced sample consisted of peripheral blood. This rearrangement joins TRBV7-9 to TRBJ1-1, with TRBD1 matching 10 bases. This receptor was taken from a woman aged 25 to 39 with COVID-19, enrolled during active disease. CDR3 in amino acids: CASSSPGQGFMDTEAFF. CDR3 DNA sequence: TGTGCCAGCAGTTCGCCGGGACAGGGGTTTATGGACACTGAAGCTTTCTTT.